This T cell receptor beta chain stems from a study of early T cells in non-severe SARS-CoV-2 infection. Study-level background: Sequencing of bulk RNA from unsorted whole blood was done, without chain pairing.

This clonotype was counted many times. TCRdb recomputed calls from the 5' RACE reads with MiXCR, one row per CDR3 protein. The top ten clones hold about 12% of a sample with some 27,000 distinct CDR3 sequences, 4.6% of them seen once. Deletions cut 6 bases from V and 3 bases from J, with 6 bases between. Germline loops: CDR1 MNHEY, CDR2 SMNVEV (reference sequence). The CDR3 covers 11 residues. The receptor was isolated from an adult who was a healthcare worker with PCR-confirmed SARS-CoV-2 infection or an uninfected control (not recorded which). Sequenced sample: whole blood. The genes are TRBV27 and TRBJ2-7, with unresolved D. The CDR3 sequence is CASRTNYEQYF. In DNA form, the CDR3 reads TGTGCCAGCAGAACCAACTACGAGCAGTACTTC.